The rows below give T cell receptor beta chains drawn from one sample of a study of beta chain features in type 1 diabetes. Assay: immunoSEQ multiplex PCR; the TCRdb copy retains only in-frame clones and omits some. This sample carries roughly 500,000 clones, approximately 28% of them seen once, and the ten largest clones take about 0.065%. Sequenced: naive CD4+ T cells from blood. The receptors were sampled from a man aged 18 to 29 in good health. Both conserved end residues are part of each CDR3. A D gene is named only where the DNA matches it firmly. The listing skips clone size in some rows; elsewhere it reads once, few, many or a size class.

V gene: TRBV7-2
J gene: TRBJ2-7
D gene: -
clone size: -
CDR3 protein: CASSSDRGNQNYEQYF
CDR3 DNA: TGTGCCAGCAGCTCCGATCGTGGTAATCAAAACTACGAGCAGTACTTC

V gene: TRBV7-9
J gene: TRBJ2-3
D gene: TRBD1
clone size: once
CDR3 protein: CASSLDRAHTDTQYF
CDR3 DNA: TGTGCCAGCAGCTTGGACAGGGCCCACACAGATACGCAGTATTTT

V gene: TRBV4-2
J gene: TRBJ2-1
D gene: TRBD1
clone size: few
CDR3 protein: CASSRPTGQVSYNEQFF
CDR3 DNA: TGTGCCAGCAGCCGGCCCACGGGACAGGTCTCCTACAATGAGCAGTTCTTC

V gene: TRBV29-1
J gene: TRBJ2-2
D gene: -
clone size: few
CDR3 protein: CSVDFSTGELFF
CDR3 DNA: TGCAGCGTTGACTTCAGTACCGGGGAGCTGTTTTTT

V gene: TRBV5-1
J gene: TRBJ2-1
D gene: -
clone size: -
CDR3 protein: CASSLVLNYNEQFF
CDR3 DNA: TGCGCCAGCAGCTTGGTTCTGAACTACAATGAGCAGTTCTTC

V gene: TRBV5-1
J gene: TRBJ2-1
D gene: TRBD2
clone size: -
CDR3 protein: CASSLDPGGPYNEQFF
CDR3 DNA: TGCGCCAGCAGCTTGGATCCGGGAGGGCCCTACAATGAGCAGTTCTTC

V gene: TRBV19
J gene: TRBJ1-1
D gene: -
clone size: few
CDR3 protein: CASNADSDTEAFF
CDR3 DNA: TGTGCCAGTAACGCTGACAGCGACACTGAAGCTTTCTTT

V gene: TRBV7-2
J gene: TRBJ2-5
D gene: -
clone size: -
CDR3 protein: CASSSILAAYQETQYF
CDR3 DNA: TGTGCCAGCAGCTCGATACTAGCTGCTTACCAAGAGACCCAGTACTTC

V gene: TRBV5-1
J gene: TRBJ2-1
D gene: TRBD1
clone size: -
CDR3 protein: CASSKAGTGYDEQFF
CDR3 DNA: TGCGCCAGCAGCAAGGCCGGGACAGGGTATGATGAGCAGTTCTTC

V gene: TRBV10-3
J gene: TRBJ1-1
D gene: TRBD1
clone size: -
CDR3 protein: CAISGQGDTEAFF
CDR3 DNA: TGTGCCATCAGTGGACAGGGAGATACTGAAGCTTTCTTT

V gene: TRBV7-9
J gene: TRBJ2-7
D gene: -
clone size: -
CDR3 protein: CASRRDTADYEQYF
CDR3 DNA: TGTGCCAGCAGGCGAGACACAGCGGATTACGAGCAGTACTTC

V gene: TRBV23-1
J gene: TRBJ2-3
D gene: -
clone size: few
CDR3 protein: CASSHPPEGLRPASTDTQYF
CDR3 DNA: TGCGCCAGCAGTCACCCGCCGGAGGGACTCCGTCCTGCTAGCACAGATACGCAGTATTTT

V gene: TRBV7-9
J gene: TRBJ2-7
D gene: TRBD2
clone size: few
CDR3 protein: CASSLGGRTTISYEQYF
CDR3 DNA: TGTGCCAGCAGCTTAGGCGGGAGGACCACAATTTCCTACGAGCAGTACTTC

V gene: TRBV4-1
J gene: TRBJ2-3
D gene: -
clone size: few
CDR3 protein: CASRGFTDTQYF
CDR3 DNA: TGCGCCTCACGTGGATTCACAGATACGCAGTATTTT

V gene: TRBV7-2
J gene: TRBJ2-3
D gene: -
clone size: -
CDR3 protein: CASRPGGTDTQYF
CDR3 DNA: TGTGCCAGCAGGCCCGGAGGAACAGATACGCAGTATTTT

V gene: TRBV10-3
J gene: TRBJ2-1
D gene: -
clone size: few
CDR3 protein: CAVGPGNEQFF
CDR3 DNA: TGTGCCGTCGGACCGGGGAATGAGCAGTTCTTC

V gene: TRBV25-1
J gene: TRBJ2-1
D gene: TRBD2
clone size: -
CDR3 protein: CASSASGTSGSYNEQFF
CDR3 DNA: TGTGCCAGCAGCGCGTCCGGGACTAGCGGCTCCTACAATGAGCAGTTCTTC

V gene: TRBV9
J gene: TRBJ2-3
D gene: -
clone size: -
CDR3 protein: CASSWDRTTDTQYF
CDR3 DNA: TGTGCCAGCAGCTGGGACCGGACTACAGATACGCAGTATTTT

V gene: TRBV18
J gene: TRBJ2-4
D gene: TRBD1
clone size: -
CDR3 protein: CASSPRRDRVENIQYF
CDR3 DNA: TGTGCCAGCTCACCTCGCCGGGACAGGGTGGAAAACATTCAGTACTTC

V gene: TRBV28
J gene: TRBJ2-7
D gene: -
clone size: -
CDR3 protein: CASSRDIYEQYF
CDR3 DNA: TGTGCCAGCAGCCGAGACATCTACGAGCAGTACTTC

V gene: TRBV7-9
J gene: TRBJ1-2
D gene: TRBD1
clone size: -
CDR3 protein: CASTRQGRSYGYTF
CDR3 DNA: TGTGCCAGCACCAGACAGGGACGCTCCTATGGCTACACCTTC

V gene: TRBV7-2
J gene: TRBJ1-4
D gene: -
clone size: -
CDR3 protein: CASSLVLREKLFF
CDR3 DNA: TGTGCCAGCAGCTTAGTGCTAAGGGAAAAACTGTTTTTT

V gene: TRBV30
J gene: TRBJ2-1
D gene: TRBD2
clone size: few
CDR3 protein: CAWSVYSGGYRNNEQFF
CDR3 DNA: TGTGCCTGGAGTGTGTATAGCGGGGGGTATAGAAACAATGAGCAGTTCTTC

V gene: TRBV20-1
J gene: TRBJ2-7
D gene: -
clone size: -
CDR3 protein: CSARDSYEQYF
CDR3 DNA: TGCAGTGCTAGGGATTCCTACGAGCAGTACTTC

V gene: TRBV11-2
J gene: TRBJ2-1
D gene: TRBD2
clone size: -
CDR3 protein: CASSLVSGRVLGEQFF
CDR3 DNA: TGTGCCAGCAGCTTAGTGAGCGGGAGGGTTTTAGGGGAGCAGTTCTTC

V gene: TRBV29-1
J gene: TRBJ2-7
D gene: -
clone size: few
CDR3 protein: CSVGFPASEQYF
CDR3 DNA: TGCAGCGTTGGTTTCCCGGCCAGCGAGCAGTACTTC